In its sample, the clone carrying this T cell receptor (beta chain) was seen many times. Its specificity is unknown. The CDR3 is 20 residues long. In germline, CDR1 is MNHEY, CDR2 SVGEGT. The ends lost 3 bases at V and 0 bases at J; junction bases unmatched: 13. This entry comes from a study of CD8 T cells in ankylosing spondylitis. Study-level findings and limits: There was a TCR beta motif, made of several highly homologous variants, that appeared characteristic of ankylosing spondylitis blood. Reports say disease-linked clones showed up significantly more in matched ankylosing spondylitis synovial fluid.

TCRdb analysed the 5' RACE reads with MiXCR anew, one entry per CDR3 protein. The sample has about 130,000 distinct CDR3 sequences, 7.3% seen once. The J gene is TRBJ1-5, the V gene TRBV6-2 or TRBV6-3; 11 bases are shared with TRBD1. Sequenced material: blood, either unsorted or a sorted T cell fraction (not recorded which). This receptor was identified in a female donor with ankylosing spondylitis or in good health (not recorded which). The CDR3 is CASSYRTGTGGFYSNQPQHF. CDR3 in DNA: TGTGCCAGCAGTTATCGTACCGGGACAGGGGGTTTTTATAGCAATCAGCCCCAGCATTTT.